Presented here are 32 T cell receptor beta chains from one specimen sequenced in a study of T cell responses to AZD1222 COVID-19 vaccine (dated by TCRdb to the early 2020s). The sample's time point label is to be understood as: about 28 days (+/-7) after the second vaccine dose. The sample's treatment or condition label, in plain terms: meningococcal conjugate vaccine given as trial control. The library relied on the immunoSEQ multiplex PCR assay. TCRdb's version of the immuneACCESS table is confined to in-frame rearrangements and falls short of the full clone set. An unresolved V gene accounts for under half of the shortfall where checked; the remainder is of unknown origin. In all, the sample holds 200,000 to 250,000 clones, and approximately 94% of those were seen once. The top ten constitute around 1.7% of the sample. The starting material was peripheral blood, obtained 28 days after the second dose of the MenACWY control vaccine. These receptors were collected from an adult who received the MenACWY meningococcal vaccine as a control.

This chain joins TRBV4-3 and TRBJ1-3; D ambiguous. The CDR3 runs 12 residues. CDR1 LGHNA and CDR2 YSLEER come from the germline V gene. The V end lost 2 bases, the J end lost 4 bases, and 3 bases lay between the germline ends. Here the CDR3 reads CASSQRGNTIYF. The CDR3 DNA follows: TGCGCCAGCAGCCAAAGGGGAAACACCATATATTTT.

V gene TRBV29-1 combines with J gene TRBJ1-2; TRBD1 aligns across 8 bases. Germline values: CDR1 SQVTM, CDR2 ANQGSEA. The ends lost 4 bases at V and 4 bases at J; junction bases unmatched: 8. This CDR3 is 14 amino acids long. The CDR3: CSVGDRGGGYGYTF. CDR3 bases: TGCAGCGTTGGAGACAGGGGTGGCGGCTATGGCTACACCTTC.

The chain links TRBV28 to TRBJ2-7; D is unresolved. CDR1 is MDHEN, CDR2 SYDVKM, per germline. Trimming took off 6 bases at V and 0 bases at J, with 15 bases between the two ends. CDR3 size: 15 residues. CDR3 sequence reads: CASSPRTVSSYEQYF. The CDR3 nucleotides are TGTGCCAGCAGCCCTCGGACGGTTAGCTCCTACGAGCAGTACTTC.

There are a few counts of this clone. The chain employs TRBV7-2 and TRBJ2-7, with 8 bases lining up with TRBD1. The germline V gene has CDR1 SGHTA and CDR2 FQGNSA. The trim removed 5 bases at V and 1 base at J, leaving 7 bases unmatched. This CDR3 has 15 residues. This chain's CDR3 is CASSKDRANSYEQYF. The CDR3 bases are TGTGCCAGCAGCAAGGACAGGGCAAATTCCTACGAGCAGTACTTC.

The chain links TRBV2 to TRBJ1-6; D is possibly TRBD1 (6 bases). The CDR3 runs 15 residues. The V end was cut by 5 bases, the J end by 8 bases, with 16 bases between. Germline-derived CDR1 and CDR2 are SNHLY and FYNNEI. The CDR3, as DNA: TGTGCCAGCAGTTCCCGGACAGCCGATTATTCACCCCTCCACTTT. The encoded protein is CASSSRTADYSPLHF.

This clone appeared once. The J gene is TRBJ2-7, the V gene TRBV28, with 10 bases lining up with TRBD1. The CDR3 runs 16 residues. Germline V gene data show CDR1 as MDHEN and CDR2 as SYDVKM. V dropped 1 base and J dropped 4; count of bases not matched to a gene: 7. In DNA form, the CDR3 reads TGTGCCAGCAGTTTATTCCTGGGACAGGGGTCTTACGAGCAGTACTTC. This encodes CASSLFLGQGSYEQYF.

Notes on this clone: Other DNA sequences in this specimen translate into the identical CDR3. V is TRBV9 and J is TRBJ2-2; weak D call: TRBD1 (5 bases). This CDR3 region has 12 residues. Germline V CDR1 and CDR2: SGDLS, YYNGEE. Between the trimmed V and J ends, which lost 0 bases and 8 bases, there was a span of 5 bases. CDR3 bases: TGTGCCAGCAGCGTAGCAGGGGGGGAGCTGTTTTTT. Translating gives CASSVAGGELFF.

With regard to this clone: Other DNA sequences of this sample code for an identical CDR3. V is TRBV14 and J is TRBJ2-7; no definite D call. The germline V gene encodes CDR1 SGHDN and CDR2 FVKESK. The V gene lost 1 base and the J gene lost 4 bases, with 2 bases spanning the gap. The CDR3 covers 11 residues. The CDR3 loop is CASSQGYEQYF. The CDR3 DNA follows: TGTGCCAGCAGCCAAGGGTACGAGCAGTACTTC.

The rearrangement links TRBV7-9 to TRBJ1-4, with D possibly matching TRBD1 (5 bases). There are 17 residues in the CDR3. Germline CDR1 and CDR2: SEHNR and FQNEAQ (reference sequence). Trimming took 0 bases from V and 0 from J, leaving 11 bases between them. This CDR3 reads CASSLAWSGATNEKLFF. CDR3 sequence (DNA): TGTGCCAGCAGCTTAGCGTGGTCGGGGGCAACTAATGAAAAACTGTTTTTT.

This chain links TRBV7-9 with TRBJ1-1; D perhaps matches TRBD1 (5 bases). The germline CDR1 and CDR2 sequences are SEHNR and FQNEAQ (reference sequence). This CDR3 has 12 amino acids. V was pared by 4 bases and J by 10 bases, with 13 bases between. The CDR3 spells CASSSREKGAFF. The DNA for the CDR3 is TGTGCCAGCAGCTCCAGGGAGAAGGGAGCTTTCTTT.

The chain links TRBV13 to TRBJ1-2; 7 positions match TRBD1. The CDR3 consists of 16 residues. Germline trimming cut 5 bases from V and 1 base from J; bases unmatched to any gene: 10. Germline V lookup: CDR1 PRHDT, CDR2 FYEKMQ (reference sequence). CDR3 residues: CASSANSGTVNYGYTF. The CDR3 DNA follows: TGTGCCAGCAGCGCAAACTCCGGGACAGTTAACTATGGCTACACCTTC.

The V and J genes are TRBV7-3 and TRBJ1-2; D is unresolved. Germline V gene lookup returns CDR1 SGHTA and CDR2 FQGTGA. The V end lost 5 bases, the J end lost 10 bases, and 11 bases lay between the germline ends. CDR3 length: 11 residues. As DNA, the CDR3 is TGTGCCAGCAGCCCACCCATTAACTACACCTTC. Its translation is CASSPPINYTF.

V is TRBV25-1 and J is TRBJ2-1; maybe TRBD1 (6 bases). Germline V gene lookup returns CDR1 MGHDK and CDR2 SYGVNS. The ends were cut back, 6 bases at V and 0 bases at J, with 12 bases in the middle. The CDR3 loop spans 15 amino acids. CDR3 sequence reads: CASRAGTLSYNEQFF. The CDR3 coding sequence is TGTGCCAGCAGAGCCGGGACACTCTCCTACAATGAGCAGTTCTTC. Full variable domain (rest looked up from reference TRBV25-1 and TRBJ2-1): EADIYQTPRYLVIGTGKKITLECSQTMGHDKMYWYQQDPGMELHLIHYSYGVNSTEKGDLSSESTVSRIRTEHFPLTLESARPSHTSQYLCASRAGTLSYNEQFFGPGTRLTVL.

This clone was counted once. This rearrangement joins TRBV6-4 to TRBJ2-6; D gene uncertain. CDR1 and CDR2 from the germline V gene are MRHNA and SNTAGT. Trimming removed 2 bases at V and 0 bases at J, with 5 bases between. The CDR3 covers 15 residues. The CDR3 bases are TGTGCCAGCAGTGACGCTAGCTCTGGGGCCAACGTCCTGACTTTC. This gives the protein CASSDASSGANVLTF.

The chain joins TRBV14 to TRBJ2-1; TRBD2 agrees at 9 bases. V dropped 5 bases and J dropped 8; count of bases not matched to a gene: 10. The CDR3 runs 15 residues. The V gene's germline CDR1 is SGHDN and CDR2 FVKESK. CDR3 nucleotide sequence: TGTGCCAGCAGCTATTTCGGGACTAGCTTGTATGAGCAGTTCTTC. It translates to CASSYFGTSLYEQFF.

The genes are TRBV10-3 and TRBJ2-7; perhaps TRBD1 as D (5 bases). Between the trimmed V and J ends, which lost 3 bases and 6 bases, there was a span of 9 bases. The CDR3 extends over 12 amino acids. Germline V gene sequence: CDR1 ENHRY, CDR2 SYGVKD. The CDR3 is CAISDPGSEQYF. The CDR3 coding sequence is TGTGCCATCAGTGACCCAGGGTCCGAGCAGTACTTC.

V usage is TRBV28 and J usage is TRBJ1-1; D is unresolved. Germline V gene lookup returns CDR1 MDHEN and CDR2 SYDVKM. Trimming stripped 2 bases from V and 8 bases from J, with 9 bases between. CDR3 length: 12 residues. The CDR3 nucleotides read TGTGCCAGCAGTTTACTAGTCGGGGAAGCTTTCTTT. Protein product: CASSLLVGEAFF.

The V gene is TRBV2, the J gene TRBJ2-7; TRBD2 matches at 11 bases. The junction had 3 bases not matched to a gene; V was cut back by 2 bases and J by 3 bases. The CDR3 spans 15 residues. CDR1 SNHLY and CDR2 FYNNEI come from the germline V gene. The chain's CDR3 is CASSERLAGIYEQYF. The CDR3 DNA follows: TGTGCCAGCAGTGAACGACTAGCGGGGATCTACGAGCAGTACTTC.

The gene calls are TRBV9 and TRBJ2-7; D gene uncertain. Germline CDR1 and CDR2: SGDLS and YYNGEE. V lost 0 bases, J lost 0 bases, and 7 bases lay in between. There are 14 residues in the CDR3. For the CDR3, the DNA is TGTGCCAGCAGCGTAGGGCCTAGCTCCTACGAGCAGTACTTC. Translated: CASSVGPSSYEQYF.

The rearrangement uses TRBV2 and TRBJ1-1; D is unclear. CDR1 SNHLY and CDR2 FYNNEI come from the germline V gene. The V gene lost 7 bases and the J gene lost 12 bases, with 21 bases spanning the gap. The CDR3 loop spans 13 amino acids. CDR3 DNA: TGTGCCAGCACCCGGACCCAATCAGTGATCCCTTTCTTT. It yields the protein CASTRTQSVIPFF.

The chain links TRBV25-1 to TRBJ2-1; 14 bases agree with TRBD2. CDR1 MGHDK and CDR2 SYGVNS come from the germline V gene. The trim removed 4 bases at V and 5 bases at J, leaving 1 base unmatched. There are 15 residues in the CDR3. In DNA, the CDR3 is TGTGCCAGCAGTGGACTAGCGGGGGGGAACAATGAGCAGTTCTTC. Translated, it gives CASSGLAGGNNEQFF.

The chain combines TRBV6-1 with TRBJ1-2; no definite D call. The CDR3 has 15 amino acids. Germline CDR1 is MNHNS and CDR2 is SASEGT. Trimming cost V 2 bases and J 4 bases, with 14 bases left between them. The CDR3 DNA follows: TGTGCCAGCAGTGAAACCTTGGTCAACCTCTATGGCTACACCTTC. Translating gives CASSETLVNLYGYTF.

This clone showed up just once. V and J are TRBV6-1 and TRBJ1-5; no clear D gene. Looked up from germline, CDR1 is MNHNS and CDR2 is SASEGT. V shed 2 bases and J shed 6 bases, with 11 bases lying between them. This CDR3 spans 14 amino acids. In nucleotides, the CDR3 is TGTGCCAGCAGTGAAACGCCCCTCGCTCAGCCCCAGCATTTT. Encoded protein: CASSETPLAQPQHF.

This rearrangement joins TRBV29-1 to TRBJ1-1, with D unresolved. Germline lookup yields CDR1 SQVTM and CDR2 ANQGSEA. The V gene lost 3 bases and the J gene lost 2 bases, with 10 bases spanning the gap. This CDR3 is built from 13 residues. The CDR3 here is CSVESAANTEAFF. In nucleotides, the CDR3 is TGCAGCGTTGAGTCGGCAGCAAACACTGAAGCTTTCTTT.

V gene TRBV19 combines with J gene TRBJ1-4; 7 positions agree with TRBD1. V shed 3 bases and J 8 bases; nucleotides not matched to a gene: 9. This CDR3 has 15 residues. The V gene's germline CDR1 is LNHDA and CDR2 SQIVND (reference sequence). The CDR3 coding sequence is TGTGCCAGTAGTATCTCAGGGGGAACTGGCGAAAAACTGTTTTTT. Protein: CASSISGGTGEKLFF. Full variable domain (rest looked up from reference TRBV19 and TRBJ1-4): DGGITQSPKYLFRKEGQNVTLSCEQNLNHDAMYWYRQDPGQGLRLIYYSQIVNDFQKGDIAEGYSVSREKKESFPLTVTSAQKNPTAFYLCASSISGGTGEKLFFGSGTQLSVL.

V usage is TRBV5-1 and J usage is TRBJ1-2, with a possible D match to TRBD1 (6 bases). V was cut by 2 bases and J by 6 bases, with 11 bases left in between. Germline V lookup: CDR1 SGHRS, CDR2 YFSETQ. This CDR3 has 13 residues. Written as DNA, the CDR3 is TGCGCCAGCAGCTTACAGGGAGATCATGGCTACACCTTC. Translating gives CASSLQGDHGYTF.

V is TRBV5-1 and J is TRBJ2-6, with D perhaps TRBD2 (5 bases). CDR3 length: 16 amino acids. V was clipped by 4 bases and J by 0 bases, with 11 bases between them. Per the germline V gene, CDR1 is SGHRS and CDR2 is YFSETQ. The CDR3 sequence: CASSNGLFSGANVLTF. The DNA for the CDR3 is TGCGCCAGCAGCAACGGACTCTTCTCTGGGGCCAACGTCCTGACTTTC.

The CDR3 DNA sequence: TGTGCCTGGACGTACCAGGGGGCCCAGTACTTC. It specifies CAWTYQGAQYF. The chain recombines TRBV30 with TRBJ2-5; 7 bases are a match to TRBD1. Unmatched junction bases numbered 5, after V lost 4 bases and J lost 9 bases. The CDR3 contains 11 residues. Germline loops: CDR1 GTSNPN, CDR2 SVGIG (reference sequence).

This rearrangement joins TRBV28 to TRBJ2-1, with 12 bases matching TRBD2. The CDR3 loop spans 17 amino acids. Germline CDR1 is MDHEN and CDR2 is SYDVKM. V lost 3 bases and J lost 2; bases outside the gene matches: 5. The CDR3 sequence: CASSFELAGGTYNEQFF. Written as DNA, the CDR3 is TGTGCCAGCAGTTTTGAACTAGCGGGAGGAACCTACAATGAGCAGTTCTTC. Looking up the rest from reference TRBV28 and TRBJ2-1 gives the full variable domain: DVKVTQSSRYLVKRTGEKVFLECVQDMDHENMFWYRQDPGLGLRLIYFSYDVKMKEKGDIPEGYSVSREKKERFSLILESASTNQTSMYLCASSFELAGGTYNEQFFGPGTRLTVL.

The chain links TRBV23-1 to TRBJ2-7; D gene unclear. TRBV23-1 is an ORF for which the function is uncertain. The CDR3 is made up of 14 amino acids. V gave up 2 bases and J gave up 1 base, with 9 bases separating them. CDR3 coding DNA: TGCGCCAGCAGTCAACCCGGAGCATCCTACGAGCAGTACTTC. Translating gives CASSQPGASYEQYF.

The chain is built from TRBV28 and TRBJ1-2; D remains ambiguous. Germline V CDR1 and CDR2: MDHEN, SYDVKM. CDR3 length: 12 amino acids. The ends were cut back, 4 bases at V and 5 bases at J, with 8 bases in the middle. The CDR3: CASSSRGYGYTF. CDR3 bases: TGTGCCAGCAGTTCGAGAGGGTATGGCTACACCTTC.

V usage is TRBV7-2 and J usage is TRBJ2-1, with 9 bases lining up with TRBD2. CDR1 SGHTA and CDR2 FQGNSA come from the germline V gene. CDR3 length: 17 residues. The trim removed 3 bases at V and 7 bases at J, leaving 13 bases unmatched. The CDR3 sequence is CASSFLRGRALGNEQFF. CDR3 nucleotides: TGTGCCAGCAGCTTTCTTCGCGGGAGGGCCCTGGGGAATGAGCAGTTCTTC.